This T cell receptor beta chain was found in a study of T-cell memory formation after mild COVID-19 (dated by TCRdb to about 2021). With regard to the full study: Most TCR sequence clusters were specific to one of the two donors. Longitudinal TCRalpha and TCRbeta repertoire sequencing tracked T-cell clones expanding and contracting after mild COVID-19 in a couple of donors. The cohort was made up of two young adult volunteers, one female and one male, who were previously healthy. The paper's findings and limits, for the study overall: The detection of some responding clones in pre-infection memory suggests that pre-existing cross-reactive memory T cells joined the SARS-CoV-2 response. Clones contracting from day 15 to 85 had balanced CD4/CD8 phenotypes, while a second wave expanding from day 15 to 37 was biased towards CD4+. Contracting CD4+ clones appeared mostly in the CM and EM memory subsets, whereas CD8+ clones were enriched in EMRA. SARS-CoV-2 specificity of the second-wave clones peaking on day 37 was not confirmed. Only a couple of mild cases were covered by the study, and larger cohorts that include severe cases with pre-infection samples were considered necessary.

Instrument on record: Illumina NovaSeq 6000. cDNA libraries for TCRalpha and TCRbeta were prepared by 5'RACE using constant-segment primers, with sample barcodes and unique molecular identifiers added. Trizol reagent was used to extract RNA from every sample. Libraries were amplified in two PCR steps, with a second sample barcode and Illumina TruSeq adapters added in the second step. Sequencing of libraries was performed on an Illumina NovaSeq with 2 x 150 bp paired-end reads. The authors processed their data as follows. With migec v1.2.7, reads were demultiplexed and then collapsed into UMI-guided consensus sequences. Using mixcr v2.1.11, UMI consensuses were aligned to TRA and TRB V and J templates and then assembled into clonotypes. A clonotype was counted as expanded or contracted only when both edgeR and NoisET called the clonotype significant, with the noise models trained on biological replicates. For edgeR calls, a false discovery rate-adjusted p below 0.01 and a log2 fold-change threshold of 1 were applied. PCA with hierarchical clustering of max-normalized trajectories of the 1000 most abundant clonotypes was used as exploratory dynamics analysis. Each responding clone was given a CD4 or CD8 phenotype based on the CD4+ and CD8+ repertoires, which had been sequenced separately. TCRdb ran its own pipeline on the public reads, namely fastp trimming at Q25 and MiXCR clone calling, and kept in-frame beta chains. When rows share a CDR3 protein, they turn into one entry using the most common DNA and genes. TCRdb's processing, not the study's, gives the V and J calls here. Within this sample are hundreds of thousands of distinct CDR3 sequences, with about 20% of them counted one time only. The ten top clones hold roughly 9.1% of the sample.

This clonotype has a handful of counts. It lacks a known antigen. Within one base of it there is no much larger clone, and no base qualities were kept. The CDR3 contains 19 residues, cysteine and phenylalanine counted. Only CDR3 DNA is held: 57 bases, read in frame from base 1. At the junction V is shortened by 5 bases and J by 4 bases; bases outside the gene matches: 23. Per the germline V gene (reference sequence), DFQATT is the CDR1 and SNEGSKA is the CDR2. Ficoll-Paque density gradient centrifugation was the method used to isolate PBMCs. This clonotype originated in an adult woman who had mild COVID-19 (a few samples of this study predate the infection). The sample titles of this study are shuffled in the database, so cell type and time point are left out; the donor was told from shared clones. The sequencing sample was made of PBMCs or a T cell subset sorted from them (not recorded which). The sequence is built from TRBV20-1 and TRBJ2-1; TRBD2 agrees with 7 junctional bases. CDR3 loop: CSAYPGPGGRGAGYNEQFF. The DNA sequence follows: TGCAGTGCTTACCCTGGGCCTGGAGGGAGGGGCGCGGGGTACAATGAGCAGTTCTTC.